The rows below give T cell receptor beta chains drawn from one sample of a study of T cell responses to AZD1222 COVID-19 vaccine. TCRdb's table, derived via immunoSEQ multiplex PCR, lists solely in-frame clones and lacks some. The sample includes more than 85,000 clones, approximately 84% of them seen just once. The sequences come from peripheral blood, collected 28 days after the second AZD1222 dose. The receptors originated from an adult who received the AZD1222 COVID-19 vaccine. The conserved cysteine and the conserved F or W are not part of the CDR3 here. Size tells how often a clone was seen (once, few, many) or the class of an expanded clone, and some rows leave it out.

v_gene,j_gene,abundance,CDR3aa
TRBV27,TRBJ1-1,-,ASRPRGENTEAF
TRBV5-4,TRBJ2-4,-,ASQLRTTENIQY
TRBV18,TRBJ2-1,-,ASSPPYNEQF
TRBV7-2,TRBJ2-2,-,ASSLVSGSPGELF
TRBV5-4,TRBJ2-3,-,ASSGTNTDTQY
TRBV14,TRBJ1-4,-,ASSQSNGKLF
TRBV6-5,TRBJ2-7,-,ASSYFTQGSEQY
TRBV5-6,TRBJ1-4,-,ASSLLGAREKLF
TRBV6-1,TRBJ1-2,-,ASSEGFGYT
TRBV11-2,TRBJ2-1,-,ASRRPGLRNEQF
TRBV5-6,TRBJ1-4,once,ASSHTRGRGANEKLF
TRBV24-1,TRBJ2-3,-,ATSDNTGHLGSDTQY
TRBV5-1,TRBJ2-2,-,ASSLTGASTGELF
TRBV19,TRBJ1-5,-,ASKQGLNQPQH
TRBV11-3,TRBJ2-2,-,ASSTDRGENGELF
TRBV19,TRBJ2-1,-,ASSIGSGRGNEQF
TRBV5-1,TRBJ2-7,-,ASSPSYEQY
TRBV6-5,TRBJ1-2,-,ASSYSEGGGYT
TRBV6-5,TRBJ2-7,-,ASSPVSGSSYEQY
TRBV15,TRBJ2-2,-,ATSRRRGARTGELF
TRBV19,TRBJ2-2,-,ASSTDTRDRGTGELF
TRBV3-1/TRBV3-2,TRBJ1-6,-,ASSQATGSSPLH
TRBV5-6,TRBJ2-5,-,ASSLSLGGGETQY
TRBV6-2/TRBV6-3,TRBJ1-1,-,ASTPDRGEFMNTEAF
TRBV21-1,TRBJ1-2,-,ASRQTQGAMNNYGYT
TRBV28,TRBJ1-1,-,ASRQVEHSNTEAF
TRBV6-5,TRBJ2-3,-,ASSYSAGQGTQY
TRBV7-2,TRBJ2-5,few,ASSLKETQY
TRBV18,TRBJ1-1,-,ASSPQGTMDTEAF
TRBV7-8,TRBJ1-1,-,ASSPKRVGNTEAF
TRBV2,TRBJ2-2,-,ASRATGGSGELF
TRBV7-3,TRBJ2-3,-,ASEMGTDTQY
TRBV29-1,TRBJ1-3,-,SVESSSGNTIY
TRBV7-9,TRBJ1-1,-,ASSFGNTEAF
TRBV11-3,TRBJ1-4,-,ASSSFTSTNEKLF
TRBV5-1,TRBJ1-1,-,ASSIEGTEAF
TRBV7-9,TRBJ2-5,few,ASSLGTGDETQY
TRBV29-1,TRBJ2-3,-,SVRSDRGVGADTQY
TRBV5-3,TRBJ2-7,-,ARSLQGGVVYEQY
TRBV6-5,TRBJ1-5,-,ASRRQSQGNQPQH
TRBV9,TRBJ1-2,-,ASSTLQGDGYT
TRBV20-1,TRBJ1-4,-,SASMGPSPNYGKLF
TRBV6-6,TRBJ2-1,-,ASRFEGLGYNEQF
TRBV29-1,TRBJ1-1,-,SVETTGNTEAF
TRBV6-2/TRBV6-3,TRBJ2-5,-,ASSSGTSGRGETQY
TRBV7-8,TRBJ2-5,-,ASSSGRAETQY